This entry is about one TCR beta chain. Its antigen is still unknown. No quality values exist for individual bases; no much larger clone is one base distant. These data are taken from a study of control samples from healthy donors and cancer patients (dated by TCRdb to 2018 to 2020). The receptor library was made with the immunoSEQ multiplex PCR assay. TCRdb limited this immuneACCESS table to in-frame rearrangements with V and J called. A share of clones is missing; checked studies link under half to unresolved V genes, and the rest is unexplained. This sample lists 110,000 to 150,000 clones; about 89% were detected once. The ten biggest clones cover 4% to 5.5% of the sample. CDR1 and CDR2 are read off the germline V gene (reference sequence) as MNHEY and SMNVEV. V is shortened by 1 base, J by 6 bases, and the region joining them spans 9 bases. Including cysteine and phenylalanine, the CDR3 has 14 amino acids. The kept DNA is CDR3 alone, 42 bases in frame from the first base.

The rearrangement combines TRBV27 with TRBJ1-4; TRBD1 is possibly the D segment (5 matching bases). The clonotype was recovered from a man aged 25 to 40 in good health. The sequenced sample was blood. The CDR3 region: CASSLLRGDEKLFF. The nucleotide sequence reads TGTGCCAGCAGTTTATTAAGAGGGGATGAAAAACTGTTTTTT.